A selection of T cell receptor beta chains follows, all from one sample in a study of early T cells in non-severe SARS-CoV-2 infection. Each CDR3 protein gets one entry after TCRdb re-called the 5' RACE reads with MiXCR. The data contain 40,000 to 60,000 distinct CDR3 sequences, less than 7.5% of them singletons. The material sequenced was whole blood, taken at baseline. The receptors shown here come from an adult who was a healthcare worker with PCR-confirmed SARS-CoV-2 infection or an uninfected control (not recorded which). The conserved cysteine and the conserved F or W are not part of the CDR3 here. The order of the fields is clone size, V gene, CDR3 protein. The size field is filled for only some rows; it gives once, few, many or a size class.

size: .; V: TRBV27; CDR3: ASSQRTASNQPQH
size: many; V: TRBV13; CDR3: ASSLGASGGARYEQY
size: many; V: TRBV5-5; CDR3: ASSRSRATAQYGYT
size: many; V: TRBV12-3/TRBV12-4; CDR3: ASSSGPGSTGELF
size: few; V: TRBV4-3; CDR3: ASSQEVRGGRTEAF
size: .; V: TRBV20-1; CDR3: SAKTGRDSYEQY
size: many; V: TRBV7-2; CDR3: ASSLSGGSYNEQF
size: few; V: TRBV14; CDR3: ASSQAGFFGTEAF
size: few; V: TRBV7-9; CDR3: ASSSGQPFGTEAF
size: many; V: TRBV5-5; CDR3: ASSWAWDVAYEQY